The TCR beta chain under discussion was sequenced for a study of blood T cell repertoires in COVID-19. Study-wide background: Sites in the United States, Italy and Spain provided acute and convalescent COVID-19 samples.

The protocol was immunoSEQ multiplex PCR, while the TCRdb copy is restricted to in-frame clones and leaves out a portion. The sample consists of approximately 180,000 clones, around 82% of them appearing once. The germline V gene has CDR1 SGHTA and CDR2 FQGNSA. The V end was cut by 1 base, the J end by 8 bases, with 8 bases between. CDR3 size: 12 residues. The rearrangement uses TRBV7-2 and TRBJ1-2; D gene ambiguous. The sample consisted of PBMCs or T cells enriched from blood (not recorded which). This sequence was found in a woman in her forties or fifties with acute COVID-19. The CDR3 sequence: CASSLEGGGYTF. As DNA, the CDR3 is TGTGCCAGCAGCTTAGAGGGAGGCGGCTACACCTTC.